The 3 T cell receptor beta chains listed next were all sequenced from one sample in a study of radiation and T cells in renal cell carcinoma. The time point here: baseline pretreatment blood. The treatment here: 15 Gy SBRT to primary tumor, nephrectomy 4 weeks later. The assay was immunoSEQ multiplex PCR, and TCRdb's table has in-frame clones only and misses some. The sample lists some 100,000 clones; 65% to 85% were seen once. The input for sequencing was blood, taken from a patient whose treatment included radiotherapy and nephrectomy. Receptors were obtained from a man aged 60-69 years with renal cell carcinoma.

The rearrangement joins TRBV28 to TRBJ1-5; 7 bases match TRBD1. CDR1 is MDHEN, CDR2 SYDVKM, per germline. CDR3 length: 16 residues. V lost 4 bases and J lost 2; bases outside the gene matches: 8. The CDR3 DNA reads TGTGCCAGCAGTTCCCCAGGGGGAAGTCGCAATCAGCCCCAGCATTTT. Its protein product is CASSSPGGSRNQPQHF.

The chain employs TRBV13 and TRBJ1-1; no firm D call. The CDR3 runs to 16 residues. Trimming cost V 4 bases and J 0 bases, with 15 bases left between them. The germline V gene encodes CDR1 PRHDT and CDR2 FYEKMQ (reference sequence). The CDR3: CASSYFGATLNTEAFF. The CDR3 DNA is TGTGCCAGCAGCTATTTTGGTGCCACGCTGAACACTGAAGCTTTCTTT.

The CDR3 DNA sequence: TGTGCCAGCAGCAGCCTAGCGGGAGTCTCCTACGAGCAGTACTTC. Translation gives CASSSLAGVSYEQYF. The chain links TRBV28 to TRBJ2-7, with TRBD2 matching over 10 bases. The V and J ends lost 6 bases and 0 bases, in that order; junction bases with no gene match: 5. CDR3 size: 15 residues. Germline V gene data show CDR1 as MDHEN and CDR2 as SYDVKM.